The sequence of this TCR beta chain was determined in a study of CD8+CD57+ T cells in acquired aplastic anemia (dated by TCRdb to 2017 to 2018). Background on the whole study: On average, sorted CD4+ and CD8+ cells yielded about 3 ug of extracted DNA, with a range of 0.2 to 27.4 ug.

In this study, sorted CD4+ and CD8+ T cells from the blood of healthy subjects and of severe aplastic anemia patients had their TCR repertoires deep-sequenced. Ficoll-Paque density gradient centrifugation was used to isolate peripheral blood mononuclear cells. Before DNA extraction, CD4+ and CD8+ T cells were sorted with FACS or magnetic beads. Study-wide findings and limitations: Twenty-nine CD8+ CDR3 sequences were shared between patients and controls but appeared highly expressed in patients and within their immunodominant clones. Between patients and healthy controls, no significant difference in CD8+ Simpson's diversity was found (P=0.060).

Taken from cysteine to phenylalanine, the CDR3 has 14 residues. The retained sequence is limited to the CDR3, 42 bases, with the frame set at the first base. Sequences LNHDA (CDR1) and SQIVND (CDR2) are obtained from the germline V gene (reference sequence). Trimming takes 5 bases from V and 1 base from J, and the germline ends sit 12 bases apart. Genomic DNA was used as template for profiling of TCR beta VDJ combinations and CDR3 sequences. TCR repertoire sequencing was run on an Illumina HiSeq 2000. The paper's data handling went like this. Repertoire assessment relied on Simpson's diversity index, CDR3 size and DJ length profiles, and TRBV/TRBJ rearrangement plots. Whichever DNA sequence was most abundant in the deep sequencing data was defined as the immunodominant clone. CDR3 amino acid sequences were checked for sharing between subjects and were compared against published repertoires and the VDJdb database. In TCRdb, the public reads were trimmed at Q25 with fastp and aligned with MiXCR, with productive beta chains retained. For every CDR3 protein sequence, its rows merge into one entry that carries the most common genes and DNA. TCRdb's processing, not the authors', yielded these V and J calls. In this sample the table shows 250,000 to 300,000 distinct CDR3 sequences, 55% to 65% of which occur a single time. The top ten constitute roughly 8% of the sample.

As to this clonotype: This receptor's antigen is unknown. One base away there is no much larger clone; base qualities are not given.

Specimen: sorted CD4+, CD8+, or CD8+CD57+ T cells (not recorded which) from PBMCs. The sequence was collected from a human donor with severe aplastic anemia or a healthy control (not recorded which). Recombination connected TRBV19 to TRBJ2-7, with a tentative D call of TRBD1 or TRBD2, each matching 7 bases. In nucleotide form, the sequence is TGTGCCAGTAGTCACAGGGGAGGGTCCTACGAGCAGTACTTC. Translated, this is CASSHRGGSYEQYF.